This T cell receptor (beta chain) was sequenced in a study of beta chain features in type 1 diabetes. Across the whole study: Comparable age, gender and cell yields were observed in patients relative to healthy donors.

CD4+ cells of the naive, central memory, regulatory and stem cell-like memory types were sorted via CD45RO/CCR7/CD25/CD127/CD95/CD27. Once sorted, every population was more than 95% pure. This clone has more than one count but fewer than ten. What it binds is not known. Germline assignment: CDR1 SGHRS and CDR2 YFSETQ. V lost 0 bases and J lost 0; bases outside the gene matches: 1. The CDR3 consists of 16 residues. Study results and caveats: High TCR expression in some cells could lead to their over-representation in cDNA sequencing. Moderate but significant shortening of TCRB CDR3s was recorded in all four CD4+ subsets from Type 1 diabetes patients.

The sequenced template was cDNA made from the entire isolated RNA. This table comes from immunoSEQ multiplex PCR, and its TCRdb copy is limited to in-frame clones, with some not included. The repertoire consists of about 170,000 clones, with 7.5% to 8.5% occurring once and the leading ten covering roughly 0.5%. The chain uses TRBV5-1 and TRBJ2-2; 8 bases map to TRBD1. The sequenced material came from central memory CD4+ T cells from blood. The clonotype was recovered from a man between 18 and 29 years old with type 1 diabetes. The CDR3 sequence: CASSLEQGANTGELFF. DNA of the CDR3: TGCGCCAGCAGCTTGGAACAGGGGGCGAACACCGGGGAGCTGTTTTTT.